Listed below are T cell receptor beta chains from one sample, sequenced in a study of identical twins. TCRdb passed the 5' RACE reads through MiXCR, listing each CDR3 protein once. In the table there are about 340,000 distinct CDR3 sequences, around 12% of which are singletons. The same specimen was also included in a second study, on yellow fever vaccine responses in identical twins.

The sample was CD8+ T cells sorted from blood. Receptor source: a woman between 18 and 29 years old in good health. CDR3s include the opening cysteine and the closing phenylalanine or tryptophan. The D gene is left open where the match is weak. A clone size is listed for some rows: how often the clone was seen (once, few, many), or a class if it is expanded.

cdr3_nt cdr3_aa j_call clone_size v_call cdr3_length d_call
TGCAGCGTTCGACTGGCCCACGAGCAGTACTTC CSVRLAHEQYF TRBJ2-7 - TRBV29-1 11 -
TGCAGTGCTAGAGATTTTGGGGGCACTCTCTACTACAATGAGCAGTTCTTC CSARDFGGTLYYNEQFF TRBJ2-1 - TRBV20-1 17 -
TGTGCCAGCAGCTTGACTAGCGGGACAGATACGCAGTATTTT CASSLTSGTDTQYF TRBJ2-3 many TRBV7-9 14 TRBD2
TGTGCCAGCAGTTACTCCCGCCCCGGTGGGGATGAGCAGTTCTTC CASSYSRPGGDEQFF TRBJ2-1 - TRBV6-5 15 -
TGCGCCAGCAGACCGACTACAGGGTACAATGAGCAGTTCTTC CASRPTTGYNEQFF TRBJ2-1 many TRBV5-1 14 -
TGTGCCAGCGGACGGGCGTGGCGGGAAGAGACCCAGTACTTC CASGRAWREETQYF TRBJ2-5 - TRBV12-3/TRBV12-4 14 -
TGCGCCAGCCCAGACAGGGTGTATGAGCAGTTCTTC CASPDRVYEQFF TRBJ2-1 - TRBV5-1 12 TRBD1
TGTGCCAGCAGCTTAGAAAATACAGATACGCAGTATTTT CASSLENTDTQYF TRBJ2-3 many TRBV11-2 13 -
TGTGCCAGCAGCTTTTGGGACGGGGGGGCCTTCAATGAGCAGTTCTTC CASSFWDGGAFNEQFF TRBJ2-1 few TRBV5-5 16 TRBD2
TGCAGCGTCGGCTGGGACAGTCCCACTGAAGCTTTCTTT CSVGWDSPTEAFF TRBJ1-1 few TRBV29-1 13 TRBD1
TGTGCCAGCAGTTTCTGGAGGGGCTTATACAATGAGCAGTTCTTC CASSFWRGLYNEQFF TRBJ2-1 - TRBV27 15 -
TGTGCCACCAGTGACGTATCCGGGTCGTGGGGTGAGCAGCTCTTC CATSDVSGSWGEQLF TRBJ2-1 - TRBV24-1 15 -
TGTGCCAGCAGTTACTCTGGACAGGACTATGGCTACACCTTC CASSYSGQDYGYTF TRBJ1-2 few TRBV6-5 14 TRBD1
TGTGCCAGCAGTACCTCAAACAGGGGGCTATGGTATGGCTACACCTTC CASSTSNRGLWYGYTF TRBJ1-2 many TRBV12-3/TRBV12-4 16 TRBD1
TGTGCCAGCAGCTATCCCGCGACTAGCGGGTCCTACAATGAGCAGTTCTTC CASSYPATSGSYNEQFF TRBJ2-1 - TRBV7-9 17 TRBD2
TGTGCCAGCAGCGTCGTCGCAGCGGGAGCCACAGATACGCAGTATTTT CASSVVAAGATDTQYF TRBJ2-3 few TRBV9 16 TRBD2
TGTGCCAGCAGTTACGATTGGACTAGCAGCGCAGATACGCAGTATTTT CASSYDWTSSADTQYF TRBJ2-3 - TRBV6-5 16 TRBD2
TGCAGTGCCGCCGGGACTAGTCGATCCTACAATGAGCAGTTCTTC CSAAGTSRSYNEQFF TRBJ2-1 few TRBV20-1 15 TRBD2
TGTGCCAGCACATCCGGGCTAGCGGGAGGGCCTGGGTACTTC CASTSGLAGGPGYF TRBJ2-7 - TRBV12-3/TRBV12-4 14 TRBD2
TGTGCCAGCGGGGCCAATGAGCAGTTCTTC CASGANEQFF TRBJ2-1 few TRBV2 10 -
TGTGCCAGCAGTCGACCTTGGACTAGCGGGACCGAGCAGTACTTC CASSRPWTSGTEQYF TRBJ2-7 - TRBV28 15 TRBD2
TGTGCCAGCAGGTCGGGAGACTCCTACGAGCAGTACTTC CASRSGDSYEQYF TRBJ2-7 - TRBV7-9 13 -
TGCGCCAGCAGTCCTAAACTAGCGGGAGAGACCGGGGAGCTGTTTTTT CASSPKLAGETGELFF TRBJ2-2 - TRBV4-1 16 TRBD2
TGTGCCAGCAGTACTTTGTCTGCGGGGGGCGGAAGTGAAAAACTGTTTTTT CASSTLSAGGGSEKLFF TRBJ1-4 - TRBV12-3/TRBV12-4 17 -
TGCGCCAGCAGCCAAGAGACTAGCGGGAGGGACGAGCAGTACTTC CASSQETSGRDEQYF TRBJ2-7 few TRBV4-1 15 TRBD2
TGTGCCAGCAGCTTACAGTCAGGCTTTGAAAAACTGTTTTTT CASSLQSGFEKLFF TRBJ1-4 many TRBV7-8 14 -
TGTGCCAGCAGTTTGTTTACAGGGAGTCCCACAGATACGCAGTATTTT CASSLFTGSPTDTQYF TRBJ2-3 - TRBV28 16 -
TGTGCCAGCAGTGAGTTCCTAGCGGACCCCACAGATACGCAGTATTTT CASSEFLADPTDTQYF TRBJ2-3 - TRBV2 16 TRBD2
TGTGCCACCAGGGGGGACAATGAGCAGTTCTTC CATRGDNEQFF TRBJ2-1 few TRBV24-1 11 -
TGTGCCACCAGTCCGAACCGGGTCGAAGTATTCAATGAGCAGTTCTTC CATSPNRVEVFNEQFF TRBJ2-1 - TRBV15 16 -